These 22 T cell receptor beta chains were sequenced from one sample in a study of molecular identifiers for immune sequencing clone quantification. TCRdb redid the calling of the PCR reads with MiXCR, one entry per CDR3 protein. The table shows 300,000 to 400,000 distinct CDR3 sequences, with roughly a fifth occurring only once. Sequencing input: naive CD8+ T cells from blood, with Jurkat cell RNA spiked in. Subset indicated: FACS-sorted CD8+CD4-CCR7+CD45RA+ naive T cells. These receptor sequences come from a human donor in good health. Some libraries in this study had Jurkat cell RNA spiked in.

This clonotype appeared a few times. The chain combines TRBV11-2 with TRBJ2-1; a possible D gene is TRBD2 (6 bases). In germline, CDR1 is SGHAT, CDR2 FQNNGV. Trimming cost V 6 bases and J 7 bases, with 13 bases left between them. The CDR3 covers 13 residues. CDR3 DNA: TGTGCCAGCAGATTCGGACTACCGAATGAGCAGTTCTTC. Translation gives CASRFGLPNEQFF.

This clonotype was observed many times. This chain uses TRBV28 with TRBJ2-3, with D unclear. Trimming took 3 bases from V and 2 from J, leaving 9 bases between them. The CDR3 sequence is 14 residues long. The germline gives CDR1 MDHEN, CDR2 SYDVKM. CDR3 residues: CASSFSRNTDTQYF. In nucleotides, the CDR3 is TGTGCCAGCAGTTTTTCCAGGAACACAGATACGCAGTATTTT.

The gene calls are TRBV7-9 and TRBJ1-2; D remains ambiguous. This CDR3 contains 13 residues. Trimming pared 4 bases from V and 4 bases from J, leaving 10 bases between. Germline values: CDR1 SEHNR, CDR2 FQNEAQ (reference sequence). In DNA form, the CDR3 reads TGTGCCAGCAGCTCGCCCCCCAGCTATGGCTACACCTTC. Its protein is CASSSPPSYGYTF.

As to this clonotype: Since a much larger clone is just one base distant, this may be a read error. Lacking the conserved final phenylalanine or tryptophan, this CDR3 likely reflects a read error. The J gene is TRBJ1-2, the V gene TRBV5-1; perhaps TRBD1 as D (6 bases). Deletions cut 4 bases from V and 3 bases from J, with 16 bases between. Germline V gene sequence: CDR1 SGHRS, CDR2 YFSETQ. This CDR3 region has 15 residues. CDR3 in DNA: TGCGCCAGCAGCCCCAATGCGGGGGGCGACTATGGCTACACCCTC. Protein product: CASSPNAGGDYGYTL.

The sample holds many counts of this clonotype. The rearrangement joins TRBV29-1 to TRBJ2-1; a weak D match, TRBD2 (6 bases). CDR3 size: 13 residues. Germline CDR1 reads SQVTM; CDR2 reads ANQGSEA. Between the trimmed V and J ends, which lost 4 bases and 4 bases, there was a span of 11 bases. The CDR3 DNA sequence: TGCAGCGTTGTTAGCGGTGGGTACAATGAGCAGTTCTTC. Protein sequence: CSVVSGGYNEQFF.

On this clonotype itself: This may come from a read error, since a much larger clone is one base off. The CDR3 is CGVEGAGDISYEQYF. The CDR3 DNA is TGCGGCGTTGAAGGAGCAGGCGACATCTCCTACGAGCAGTACTTC. The chain has TRBV29-1 and TRBJ2-7; D not resolved. The CDR3 loop spans 15 amino acids. Germline lookup yields CDR1 SQVTM and CDR2 ANQGSEA.

This clonotype was seen at least ten times. V usage is TRBV19 and J usage is TRBJ2-7; tentatively, D is TRBD1 or TRBD2 (5 bases each). V dropped 4 bases and J dropped 3 bases, with 16 bases sitting between them. This CDR3 contains 15 residues. Germline V gene sequence: CDR1 LNHDA, CDR2 SQIVND (reference sequence). The CDR3 region has the DNA TGTGCCAGTAGTACAGCGTGGGACGGAGACTACGAGCAGTACTTC. It encodes CASSTAWDGDYEQYF.

This clonotype was counted at least ten times. The missing conserved phenylalanine or tryptophan at the end of this CDR3 makes a read error likely. The limits of the CDR3 on the DNA are not certain, so only TCRdb's listed CDR3 is given. V and J are TRBV12-3 or TRBV12-4 and TRBJ2-7. The CDR3 length equals 8 residues, ends included. The CDR3 loop is CASTPVRS.

CDR3 bases: TGTGCCAGCAGCCTATGGACTAGCGGGTCCCAAGAGACCCAGTACTTC. It codes for CASSLWTSGSQETQYF. The V and J genes are TRBV11-2 and TRBJ2-5, with 11 bases aligning to TRBD2. The V gene's germline CDR1 is SGHAT and CDR2 FQNNGV. CDR3 length: 16 amino acids. V shed 5 bases, J shed 1 base, and the junction held 6 bases outside the gene matches.

This clonotype was seen a few times. The rearrangement joins TRBV2 to TRBJ2-7, with D maybe TRBD2 (6 bases). This CDR3 region has 15 residues. Germline CDR1 and CDR2: SNHLY and FYNNEI. Trimming removed 3 bases at V and 1 base at J, with 13 bases between. CDR3 in DNA: TGTGCCAGCAGTGAGGAGGGGTTCGTTTCCTACGAGCAGTACTTC. Protein: CASSEEGFVSYEQYF.

The count of this clonotype is one. A read error may explain this, as a much larger clone is one base away. The chain combines TRBV6-1 with TRBJ1-2; D gene unclear. CDR1 and CDR2 (germline): MNHNS, SASEGT. The CDR3 loop spans 15 amino acids. The CDR3 protein is CASGEVGSPTYGYTF. As DNA, the CDR3 is TGTGCCAGCGGTGAAGTTGGCAGTCCTACCTATGGCTACACCTTC.

On this clonotype: Possible read error: a much larger clone is one base away. The chain couples TRBV12-3 or TRBV12-4 to TRBJ2-4; a possible D gene is TRBD1 (6 bases). The germline V and J ends were trimmed by 5 bases and 6 bases, with 17 bases remaining between them. The CDR3 runs to 15 residues. In nucleotides, the CDR3 is TGTGCCAGCAGTCCCCCAGGGGCCGTAAGAAACATTCAGTACTTC. It translates to CASSPPGAVRNIQYF.

This clonotype was detected only a few times. The chain carries TRBV4-3 and TRBJ2-3; TRBD1 or TRBD2 may be the D gene (5 bases each). Trimming stripped 0 bases from V and 4 bases from J, with 17 bases between. CDR1 and CDR2 (germline): LGHNA, YSLEER. This CDR3 region has 17 residues. The CDR3 loop is CASSQDGVGVGPDTQYF. The CDR3 DNA reads TGCGCCAGCAGCCAAGATGGAGTGGGGGTTGGACCAGATACGCAGTATTTT.

With respect to this clonotype: Possible read error: a much larger clone is one base away. This chain uses TRBV4-3 with TRBJ1-4; D call uncertain. Between the trimmed V and J ends, which lost 0 bases and 13 bases, there was a span of 21 bases. There are 16 residues in the CDR3. CDR1 and CDR2 (germline): LGHNA, YSLEER. CDR3 in amino acids: CASSQDRSHGKRRLFF. The DNA for the CDR3 is TGCGCCAGCAGCCAAGATAGGTCCCACGGGAAGCGGCGACTGTTTTTT.

The sample holds many counts of this clonotype. V and J are TRBV10-3 and TRBJ2-1; D gene unclear. CDR1 and CDR2 from the germline V gene are ENHRY and SYGVKD. Trimming took 2 bases from V and 4 from J, leaving 9 bases between them. The CDR3 runs 14 residues. The CDR3 here is CAISEVLGYNEQFF. Written as DNA, the CDR3 is TGTGCCATCAGTGAGGTCTTGGGTTACAATGAGCAGTTCTTC.

Concerning this clonotype: A much larger clonotype is one base distant, so this may be a read error. The chain uses TRBV13 and TRBJ1-5; D unresolved. This CDR3 has 14 residues. Trimming cost V 3 bases and J 4 bases, with 10 bases left between them. Germline values: CDR1 PRHDT, CDR2 FYEKMQ (reference sequence). CDR3 nucleotide sequence: TGTGCCAGCAGCTTCGGAGGGCCTAATCAGCCCCAGCATTTT. It codes for CASSFGGPNQPQHF.

CDR3 loop: CASSFHKQLQETQYF. The CDR3 DNA reads TGTGCCAGCAGTTTTCATAAGCAGCTCCAAGAGACCCAGTACTTC. V and J are TRBV12-3 or TRBV12-4 and TRBJ2-5; D ambiguous. This CDR3 has 15 amino acids. V was shortened by 3 bases and J by 1 base, with 12 bases between the two germline ends.

This clonotype was counted ten times or more. The chain recombines TRBV4-3 with TRBJ2-1; 7 bases match TRBD2. This CDR3 contains 16 residues. Germline CDR1 LGHNA, CDR2 YSLEER. After removal of 1 base from V and 5 bases from J, the junction contained 8 bases not matched to a gene. The CDR3 reads CASSQGRASGDNEQFF. The CDR3 region has the DNA TGCGCCAGCAGCCAAGGACGAGCTAGCGGAGACAATGAGCAGTTCTTC.

To note about this clonotype: Without the conserved terminal phenylalanine or tryptophan, this CDR3 likely stems from a read error. This chain connects TRBV4-3 to TRBJ2-7, with D possibly TRBD2 on 5 matching bases. This CDR3 has 16 amino acids. Germline loops: CDR1 LGHNA, CDR2 YSLEER. Trimming stripped 1 base from V and 0 bases from J, with 13 bases between. Here the CDR3 DNA reads TGCGCCAGCAGCCAAGTGAGCGGACCGAGCTCCTACGAGCAGTACTCC. It yields the protein CASSQVSGPSSYEQYS.

Many counts were recorded for this clonotype. The chain carries TRBV5-5 and TRBJ1-5; TRBD1 matches 7 bases. The CDR3 extends over 16 amino acids. V shed 4 bases and J 10 bases; nucleotides not matched to a gene: 17. Germline lookup yields CDR1 SGHKS and CDR2 YYEKEE (reference sequence). The CDR3 is CASSPGGAGVYIPQHF. The CDR3 DNA follows: TGTGCCAGCAGCCCAGGGGGTGCTGGAGTTTATATTCCCCAGCATTTT.

Comment on this clonotype: An end of the junction differs from the germline gene, which may be a read error. The chain carries TRBV29-1 and TRBJ2-2, with D possibly matching TRBD2 (5 bases). The CDR3 is 13 amino acids. Per germline, CDR1 SQVTM and CDR2 ANQGSEA. The CDR3 sequence is CSVALYNTGELSF. The DNA of the CDR3 is TGCAGCGTTGCCCTATACAACACCGGGGAGCTGTCTTTT.

Many counts were recorded for this clonotype. CDR3 sequence reads: CSVILATKNIQYF. The CDR3 DNA sequence: TGCAGCGTGATACTAGCCACCAAAAACATTCAGTACTTC. J is TRBJ2-4 and V is TRBV29-1; TRBD2 is a possible D gene (6 bases). This CDR3 region has 13 residues. V was pared by 6 bases and J by 2 bases, with 11 bases between. Germline assignment: CDR1 SQVTM and CDR2 ANQGSEA.